In its sample, the clone carrying this T cell receptor beta chain was seen many times. The antigen remains undetermined. CDR3 length: 15 residues. Germline V gene data show CDR1 as SGHAT and CDR2 as FQNNGV. V shed 2 bases and J shed 6 bases, with 17 bases lying between them. These data are taken from a study of T cells in Graves' hyperthyroidism and ophthalmopathy. In the study overall: Blood from the periphery was taken at initial diagnosis, before any treatment. Study findings and constraints: Ophthalmopathy was separated from stable hyperthyroidism by a 13 V-J model. Within blood appeared most thyroid clonotypes that had expanded above 0.001.

TCR beta CDR3 regions were amplified from RNA transcripts. The HTBI primer set served for first-round RT-PCR of the TCR CDR3. TCRdb itself ran the multiplex PCR reads through MiXCR, one entry per CDR3 protein. The sample lists roughly 660,000 distinct CDR3 sequences, 17% occurring once. This rearrangement joins TRBV11-2 to TRBJ2-7; D may be TRBD1 (5 bases). The TCR sequence derives from a man between 45 and 60 years old with Graves' hyperthyroidism. Sequenced input: blood. CDR3 sequence reads: CASSLRPTLGAEQYF. CDR3 in DNA: TGTGCCAGCAGCTTAAGGCCGACTTTAGGGGCCGAGCAGTACTTC.